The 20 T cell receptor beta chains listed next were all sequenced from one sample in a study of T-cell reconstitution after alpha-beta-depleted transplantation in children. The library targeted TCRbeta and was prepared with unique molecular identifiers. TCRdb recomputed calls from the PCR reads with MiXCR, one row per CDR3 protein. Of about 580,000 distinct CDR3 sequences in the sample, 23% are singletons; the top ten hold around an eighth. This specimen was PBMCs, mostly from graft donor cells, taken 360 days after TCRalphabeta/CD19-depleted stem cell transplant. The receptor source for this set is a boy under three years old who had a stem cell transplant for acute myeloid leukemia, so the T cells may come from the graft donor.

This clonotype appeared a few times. CDR3 DNA sequence: TGCGCCAGCAGTGAGCAGGGCGCAACTAATGAAAAACTGTTTTTT. It is translated as CASSEQGATNEKLFF. This chain connects TRBV10-2 to TRBJ1-4; a possible D gene is TRBD1 (5 bases). This CDR3 contains 15 residues. Trimming removed 2 bases from V and 0 bases from J, with 7 bases in between. CDR1 WSHSY and CDR2 SAAADI come from the germline V gene.

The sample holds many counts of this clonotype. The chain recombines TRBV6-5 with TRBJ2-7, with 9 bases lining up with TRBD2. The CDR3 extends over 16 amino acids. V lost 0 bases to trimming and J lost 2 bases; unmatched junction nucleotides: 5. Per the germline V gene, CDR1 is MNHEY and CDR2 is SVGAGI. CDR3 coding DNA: TGTGCCAGCAGTTACTCGAGCGGGGGGCCGGCCTACGAGCAGTACTTC. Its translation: CASSYSSGGPAYEQYF.

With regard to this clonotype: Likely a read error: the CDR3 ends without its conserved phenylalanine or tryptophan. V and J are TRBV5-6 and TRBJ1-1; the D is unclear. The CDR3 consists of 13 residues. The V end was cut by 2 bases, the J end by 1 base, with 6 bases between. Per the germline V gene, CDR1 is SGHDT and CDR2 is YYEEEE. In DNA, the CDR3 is TGTGCCAGCAGCTTCCTCCGGAACACTGAAGCTTTCTCT. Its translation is CASSFLRNTEAFS.

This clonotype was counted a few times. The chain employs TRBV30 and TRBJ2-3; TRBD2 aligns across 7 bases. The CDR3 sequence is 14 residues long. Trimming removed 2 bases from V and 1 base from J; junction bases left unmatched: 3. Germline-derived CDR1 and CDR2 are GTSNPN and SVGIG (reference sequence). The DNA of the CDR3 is TGTGCCTGGAGTACGGGGAGGGGCACAGATACGCAGTATTTT. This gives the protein CAWSTGRGTDTQYF.

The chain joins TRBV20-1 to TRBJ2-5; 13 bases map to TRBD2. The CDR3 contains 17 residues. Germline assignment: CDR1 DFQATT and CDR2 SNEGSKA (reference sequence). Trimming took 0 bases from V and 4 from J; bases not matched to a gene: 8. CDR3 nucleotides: TGCAGTGCTAGAGACCCCTGGACTAGCGGGGGCCCAGAGACCCAGTACTTC. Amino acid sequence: CSARDPWTSGGPETQYF.

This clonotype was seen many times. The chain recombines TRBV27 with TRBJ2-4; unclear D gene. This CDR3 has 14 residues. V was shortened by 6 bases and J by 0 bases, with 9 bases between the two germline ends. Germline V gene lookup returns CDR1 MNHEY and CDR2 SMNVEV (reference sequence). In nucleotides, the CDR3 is TGTGCCAGCAGGGCTCTCGGAGCCAAAAACATTCAGTACTTC. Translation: CASRALGAKNIQYF.

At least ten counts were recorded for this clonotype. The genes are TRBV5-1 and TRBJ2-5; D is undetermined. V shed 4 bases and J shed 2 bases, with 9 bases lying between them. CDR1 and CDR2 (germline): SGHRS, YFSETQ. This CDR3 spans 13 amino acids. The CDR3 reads CASSPDPQETQYF. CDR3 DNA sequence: TGCGCCAGCAGCCCGGACCCTCAAGAGACCCAGTACTTC.

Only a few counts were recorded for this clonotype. The CDR3 protein is CASNTGGTQYF. CDR3 coding DNA: TGTGCCAGCAACACAGGGGGGACCCAGTACTTC. This chain connects TRBV12-3 or TRBV12-4 to TRBJ2-5; the match to TRBD1 covers 8 bases. This CDR3 contains 11 residues. Trimming at V came to 7 bases and at J to 7 bases, leaving 2 bases not matched to a gene.

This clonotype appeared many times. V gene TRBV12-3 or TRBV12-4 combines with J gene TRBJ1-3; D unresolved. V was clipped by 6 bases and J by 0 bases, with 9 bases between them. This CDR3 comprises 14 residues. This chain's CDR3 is CASSSAVSGNTIYF. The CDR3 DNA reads TGTGCCAGCAGCAGTGCCGTCTCTGGAAACACCATATATTTT.

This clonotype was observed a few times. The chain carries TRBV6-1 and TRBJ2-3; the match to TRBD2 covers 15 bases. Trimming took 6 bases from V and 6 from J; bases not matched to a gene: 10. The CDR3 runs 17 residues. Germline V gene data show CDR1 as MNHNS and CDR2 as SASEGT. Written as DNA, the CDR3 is TGTGCCAGCAGCTCCCAGGGACTAGCGGGGGGTCCCGATACGCAGTATTTT. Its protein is CASSSQGLAGGPDTQYF.

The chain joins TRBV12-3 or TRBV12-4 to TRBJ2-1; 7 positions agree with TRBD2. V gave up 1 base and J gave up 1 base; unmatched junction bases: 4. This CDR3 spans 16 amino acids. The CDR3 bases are TGTGCCAGCAGTTTAGGGGCTAGCGGTTCCTACAATGAGCAGTTCTTC. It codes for CASSLGASGSYNEQFF.

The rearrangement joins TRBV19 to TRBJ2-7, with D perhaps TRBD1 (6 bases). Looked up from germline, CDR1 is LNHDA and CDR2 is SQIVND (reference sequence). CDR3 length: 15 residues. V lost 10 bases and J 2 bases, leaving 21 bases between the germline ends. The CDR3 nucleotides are TGTGCCATTGGGCAGGGGAGTTGGCTAACCTACGAGCAGTACTTC. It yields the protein CAIGQGSWLTYEQYF.

Here the CDR3 DNA reads TGTGCCAGCAGTTTACCCACTAGCGGGAAGGGCAATGAGCAGTTCTTC. Protein product: CASSLPTSGKGNEQFF. The V gene is TRBV12-3 or TRBV12-4, the J gene TRBJ2-1; 10 bases fit TRBD2. J lost 6 bases, V lost 2 bases, and 7 bases had no gene match. The CDR3 runs 16 residues.

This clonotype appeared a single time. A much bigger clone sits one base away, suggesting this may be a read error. The CDR3 is CSARRTGSDQPQLF. The CDR3 nucleotides read TGCAGTGCTAGACGGACAGGGTCGGATCAGCCCCAGCTTTTT. J is TRBJ1-5 and V is TRBV20-1; the match to TRBD1 covers 8 bases. The germline V gene encodes CDR1 DFQATT and CDR2 SNEGSKA (reference sequence). The CDR3 extends over 14 amino acids.

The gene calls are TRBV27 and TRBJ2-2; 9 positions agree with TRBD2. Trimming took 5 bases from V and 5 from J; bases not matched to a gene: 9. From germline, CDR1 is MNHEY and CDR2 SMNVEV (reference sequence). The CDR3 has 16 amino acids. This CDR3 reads CASSPLAGLYTGELFF. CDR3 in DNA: TGTGCCAGCAGTCCCCTAGCGGGGCTTTATACCGGGGAGCTGTTTTTT.

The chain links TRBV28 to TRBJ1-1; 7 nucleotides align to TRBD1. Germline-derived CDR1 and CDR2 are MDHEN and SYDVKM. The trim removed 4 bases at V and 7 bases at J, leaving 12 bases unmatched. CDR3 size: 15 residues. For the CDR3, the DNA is TGTGCCAGCAGTTCGGAACCGGGACAGCTGGATGAAGCTTTCTTT. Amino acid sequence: CASSSEPGQLDEAFF.

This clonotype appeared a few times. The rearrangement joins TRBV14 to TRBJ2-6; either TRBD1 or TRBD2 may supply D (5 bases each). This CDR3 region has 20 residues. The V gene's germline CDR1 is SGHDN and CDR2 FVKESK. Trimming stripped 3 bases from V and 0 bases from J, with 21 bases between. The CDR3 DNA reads TGTGCCAGCAGCCAGGGACCCATGATACGGGCTTACTCTGGGGCCAACGTCCTGACTTTC. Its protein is CASSQGPMIRAYSGANVLTF.

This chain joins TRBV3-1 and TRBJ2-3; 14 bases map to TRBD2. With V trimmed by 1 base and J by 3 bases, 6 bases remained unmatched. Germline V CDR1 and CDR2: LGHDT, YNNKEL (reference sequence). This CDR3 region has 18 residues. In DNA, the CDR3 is TGTGCCAGCAGCCAAGGACTAGCGGGGGGGCGGAAGACAGATACGCAGTATTTT. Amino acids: CASSQGLAGGRKTDTQYF.

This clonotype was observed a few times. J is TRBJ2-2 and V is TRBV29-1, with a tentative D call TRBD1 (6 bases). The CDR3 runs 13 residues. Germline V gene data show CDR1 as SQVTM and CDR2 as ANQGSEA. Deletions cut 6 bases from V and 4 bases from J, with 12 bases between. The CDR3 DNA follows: TGCAGCGTCGCCGGGACACCCACCGGGGAGCTGTTTTTT. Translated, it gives CSVAGTPTGELFF.

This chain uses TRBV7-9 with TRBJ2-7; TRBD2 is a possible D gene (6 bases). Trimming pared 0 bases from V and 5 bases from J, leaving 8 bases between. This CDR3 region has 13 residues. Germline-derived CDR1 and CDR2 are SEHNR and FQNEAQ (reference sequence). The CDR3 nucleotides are TGTGCCAGCAGCTTAGCAGGGAGGCACGAGCAGTACGTC. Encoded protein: CASSLAGRHEQYV.